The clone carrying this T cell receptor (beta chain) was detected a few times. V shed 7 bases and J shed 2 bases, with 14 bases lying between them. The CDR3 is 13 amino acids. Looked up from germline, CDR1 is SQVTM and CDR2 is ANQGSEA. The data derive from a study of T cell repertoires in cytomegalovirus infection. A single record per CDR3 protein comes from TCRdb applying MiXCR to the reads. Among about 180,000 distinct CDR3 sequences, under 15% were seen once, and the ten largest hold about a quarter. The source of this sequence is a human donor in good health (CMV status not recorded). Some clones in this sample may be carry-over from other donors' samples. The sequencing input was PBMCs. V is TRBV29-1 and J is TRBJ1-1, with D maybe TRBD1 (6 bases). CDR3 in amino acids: CSAVDRPNTEAFF. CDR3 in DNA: TGCAGCGCTGTGGACAGACCCAACACTGAAGCTTTCTTT. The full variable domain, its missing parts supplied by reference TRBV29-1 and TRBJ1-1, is SAVISQKPSRDICQRGTSLTIQCQVDSQVTMMFWYRQQPGQSLTLIATANQGSEATYESGFVIDKFPISRPNLTFSTLTVSNMSPEDSSIYLCSAVDRPNTEAFFGQGTRLTVV.